The source of this T cell receptor (beta chain) is a study of T-cell reconstitution after alpha-beta-depleted transplantation in children. There are a few counts of this clonotype. This CDR3 contains 15 residues. CDR1 and CDR2 (germline): SGHTA, FQGNSA. Trimming left V 5 bases short and J 0 bases short, with 11 bases between. Researchers prepared the TCRbeta library using unique molecular identifiers, the study reports. TCRdb analysed the PCR reads with MiXCR anew, one entry per CDR3 protein. The table includes about 400,000 distinct CDR3 sequences, 20% detected once. The specimen was PBMCs from the stem cell graft donor, collected from the stem cell graft. This chain connects TRBV7-2 to TRBJ2-4; D perhaps matches TRBD1 (6 bases). This clonotype was obtained from a human donor who donated a stem cell graft to a child with acute myeloid leukemia. CDR3 protein: CASSPQDRAKNIQYF. The DNA of the CDR3 is TGTGCCAGCAGCCCCCAGGACAGAGCCAAAAACATTCAGTACTTC.